The sequence of this T cell receptor (beta chain) was determined in a study of T-cell memory formation after mild COVID-19. Study-level results: Pre-infection memory harbored some responding clones, suggesting cross-reactive memory joined.

TCRdb reprocessed the 5' RACE reads with MiXCR, giving one entry per CDR3 protein. The top ten hold 25% to 35% of the sample, which has 92,000 or so distinct CDR3 sequences, 13% seen once. In regard to this clonotype: Its specificity is not known.

Trimming took 4 bases from V and 6 from J, leaving 21 bases between them. This CDR3 has 16 residues. Germline V gene data show CDR1 as SGHTA and CDR2 as FQGNSA. The V gene is TRBV7-2, the J gene TRBJ1-1; the D gene is possibly TRBD1 (6 bases). Sequences were obtained from PBMCs or a T cell subset sorted from them (not recorded which). This clonotype was sampled from an adult woman who had mild COVID-19 (a few samples of this study predate the infection). Cell type and time point are not known. CDR3 bases: TGTGCCAGCAGCTCTCGGGACCGCCGTAGGGGGGCTGAAGCTTTCTTT. Protein sequence: CASSSRDRRRGAEAFF.